This is a list of T cell receptor beta chains from one sample in a study of post-analysis software for immune sequencing data. TCRdb reprocessed the PCR reads via MiXCR and lists one record per CDR3 protein. Among roughly 570,000 distinct CDR3 sequences, about a third were seen once, and the ten largest hold roughly 6%. Material: blood. The receptor set was obtained from a girl aged 2-17 years with multiple sclerosis. CDR3s include the opening cysteine and the closing phenylalanine or tryptophan.

V: TRBV12-3/TRBV12-4; CDR3: CASSFAGTSISEFF
V: TRBV27; CDR3: CASSLAAGASGYTF
V: TRBV9; CDR3: CASSGNIRGRTSYNEQFF
V: TRBV6-6; CDR3: CASSFQTSGGHNEQFF
V: TRBV6-6; CDR3: CASSYSSNRVRTGELFF
V: TRBV15; CDR3: CATSKPGQGVYEQYF
V: TRBV5-5; CDR3: CASNRRGDEQFF
V: TRBV29-1; CDR3: CSVEGSAGTRYFSYNEQFF
V: TRBV20-1; CDR3: CSAKSQGAYTGELFF
V: TRBV29-1; CDR3: CSVTVGQANYGYTF
V: TRBV12-3/TRBV12-4; CDR3: CASSRGTSGAYEQYF
V: TRBV5-1; CDR3: CASSLAGQGEGEQYF
V: TRBV20-1; CDR3: CSARYKGETQYF
V: TRBV12-3/TRBV12-4; CDR3: CASSPMLGETQYF
V: TRBV6-5; CDR3: CASSLSGRGTYEQYF
V: TRBV3-1; CDR3: CASSQVRGGEQFF
V: TRBV3-1; CDR3: CASSQPRTGAGTGELFF
V: TRBV5-1; CDR3: CASSPEGTSGAQETQYF
V: TRBV29-1; CDR3: CSVAGGNQPQHF
V: TRBV6-6; CDR3: CASKAGGNSPLHF